This T cell receptor (beta chain) was observed in a study of shared clonotypes between healthy human individuals. Study as a whole: The donor pool was made up of a couple of women and three men aged 18 to 49. Each donor's CD8 memory used one plate, CD8 naive two, each CD4 subset three.

Some clones are missing from TCRdb's copy, which holds only in-frame ones; the method was immunoSEQ multiplex PCR. The data show some 2 million clones, 90% to 95% seen once. Regarding the study as a whole: Generation of non-shared clonotypes was less probable than generation of clonotypes shared by all four donors. What naive subsets generally showed was a larger estimated richness than memory subsets showed.

This CDR3 has 14 amino acids. Germline-derived CDR1 and CDR2 are SGHRS and YFSETQ. Between the trimmed V and J ends, which lost 7 bases and 0 bases, there was a span of 13 bases. Remarks on this clone: No antigen is known for it.

V and J are TRBV5-1 and TRBJ1-1; D gene unclear. The sequence was obtained from a man younger than 30 in good health. The sample was naive CD4+ T cells sorted from blood. The subset was: CD45RA+ positively selected. CDR3 nucleotides: TGCGCCAGCGTCGAAAACCTCTTGAACACTGAAGCTTTCTTT. Amino acid sequence: CASVENLLNTEAFF.